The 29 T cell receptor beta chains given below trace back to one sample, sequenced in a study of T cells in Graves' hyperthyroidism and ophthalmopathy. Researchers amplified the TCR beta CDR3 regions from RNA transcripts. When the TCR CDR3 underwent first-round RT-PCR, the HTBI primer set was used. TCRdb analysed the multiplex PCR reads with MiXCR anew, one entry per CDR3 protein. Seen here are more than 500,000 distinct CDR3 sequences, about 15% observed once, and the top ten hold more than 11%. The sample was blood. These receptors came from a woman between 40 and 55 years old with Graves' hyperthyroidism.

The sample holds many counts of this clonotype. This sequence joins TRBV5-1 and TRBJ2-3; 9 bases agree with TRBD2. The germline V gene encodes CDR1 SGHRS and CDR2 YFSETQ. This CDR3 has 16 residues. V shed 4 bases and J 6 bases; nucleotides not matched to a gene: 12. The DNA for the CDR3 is TGCGCCAGCAGCCTACTGGCGGGAGGGAAGGCGGATACGCAGTATTTT. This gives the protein CASSLLAGGKADTQYF.

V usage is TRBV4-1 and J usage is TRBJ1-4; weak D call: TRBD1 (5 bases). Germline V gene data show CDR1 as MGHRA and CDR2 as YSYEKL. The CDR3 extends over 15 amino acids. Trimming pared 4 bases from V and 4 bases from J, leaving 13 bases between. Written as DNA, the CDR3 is TGCGCCAGCAGCCCTTCGAGGGGTGGTAATGAAAAACTGTTTTTT. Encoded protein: CASSPSRGGNEKLFF.

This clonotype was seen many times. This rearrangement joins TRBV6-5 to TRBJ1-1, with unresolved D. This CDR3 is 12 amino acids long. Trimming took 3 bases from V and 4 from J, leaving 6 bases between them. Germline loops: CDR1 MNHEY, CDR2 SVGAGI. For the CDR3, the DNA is TGTGCCAGCAGTTATCAACGCACTGAAGCTTTCTTT. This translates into CASSYQRTEAFF.

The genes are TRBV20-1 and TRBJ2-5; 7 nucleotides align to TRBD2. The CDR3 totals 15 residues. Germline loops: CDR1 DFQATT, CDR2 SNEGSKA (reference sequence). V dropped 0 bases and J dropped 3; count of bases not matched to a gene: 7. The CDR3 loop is CSARDWGAGEETQYF. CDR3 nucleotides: TGCAGTGCTAGAGATTGGGGCGCGGGAGAAGAGACCCAGTACTTC.

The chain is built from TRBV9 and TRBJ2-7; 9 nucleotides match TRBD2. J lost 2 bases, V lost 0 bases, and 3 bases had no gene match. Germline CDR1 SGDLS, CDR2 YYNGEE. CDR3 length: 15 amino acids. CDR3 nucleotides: TGTGCCAGCAGCGTAGATCCTAGCGGGACCTACGAGCAGTACTTC. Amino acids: CASSVDPSGTYEQYF.

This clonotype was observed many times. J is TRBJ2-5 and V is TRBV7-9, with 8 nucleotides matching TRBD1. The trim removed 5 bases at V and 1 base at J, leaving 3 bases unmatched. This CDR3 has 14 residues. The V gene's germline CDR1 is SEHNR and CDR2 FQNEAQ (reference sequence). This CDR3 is CASSPQGGQETQYF. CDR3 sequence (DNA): TGTGCCAGCAGCCCACAGGGGGGCCAAGAGACCCAGTACTTC.

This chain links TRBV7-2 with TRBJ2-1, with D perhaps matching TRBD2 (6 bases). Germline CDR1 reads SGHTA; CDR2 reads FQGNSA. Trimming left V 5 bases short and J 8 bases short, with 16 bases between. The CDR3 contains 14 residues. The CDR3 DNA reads TGTGCCAGCAGCACACCGACGGGGGTGGATGAGCAGTTCTTC. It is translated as CASSTPTGVDEQFF.

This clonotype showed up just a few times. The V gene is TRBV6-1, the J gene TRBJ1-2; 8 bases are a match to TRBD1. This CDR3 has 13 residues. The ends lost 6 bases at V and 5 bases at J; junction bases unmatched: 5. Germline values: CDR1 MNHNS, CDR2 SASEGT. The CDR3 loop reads CASRPGQEYGYTF. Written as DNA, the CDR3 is TGTGCCAGCAGGCCGGGACAGGAATATGGCTACACCTTC.

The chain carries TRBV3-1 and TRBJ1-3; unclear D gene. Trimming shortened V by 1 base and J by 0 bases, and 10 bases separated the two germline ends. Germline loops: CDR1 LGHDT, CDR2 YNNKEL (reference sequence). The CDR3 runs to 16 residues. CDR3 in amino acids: CASSQVAVGSGNTIYF. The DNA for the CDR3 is TGTGCCAGCAGCCAAGTAGCGGTGGGCTCTGGAAACACCATATATTTT.

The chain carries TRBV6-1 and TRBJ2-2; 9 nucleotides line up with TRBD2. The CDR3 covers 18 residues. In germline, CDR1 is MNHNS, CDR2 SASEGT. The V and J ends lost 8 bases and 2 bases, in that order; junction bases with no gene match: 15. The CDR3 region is CASGHLRAGGSNTGELFF. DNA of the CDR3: TGTGCCAGCGGGCACCTGAGGGCGGGAGGGTCAAACACCGGGGAGCTGTTTTTT.

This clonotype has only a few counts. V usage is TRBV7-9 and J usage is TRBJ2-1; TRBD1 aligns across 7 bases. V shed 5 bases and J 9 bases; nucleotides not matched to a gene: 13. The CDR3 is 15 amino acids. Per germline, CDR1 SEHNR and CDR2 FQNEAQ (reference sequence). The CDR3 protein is CASSKGGRGWFEQFF. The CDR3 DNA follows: TGTGCCAGCAGCAAAGGGGGCCGAGGTTGGTTTGAGCAGTTCTTC. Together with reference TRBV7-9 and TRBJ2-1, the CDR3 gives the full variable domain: DTGVSQNPRHKITKRGQNVTFRCDPISEHNRLYWYRQTLGQGPEFLTYFQNEAQLEKSRLLSDRFSAERPKGSFSTLEIQRTEQGDSAMYLCASSKGGRGWFEQFFGPGTRLTVL.

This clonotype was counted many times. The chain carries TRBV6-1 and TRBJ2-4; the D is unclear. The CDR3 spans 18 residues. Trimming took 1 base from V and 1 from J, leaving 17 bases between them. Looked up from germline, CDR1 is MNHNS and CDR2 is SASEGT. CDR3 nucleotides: TGTGCCAGCAGTGAAGGGCGTTTTCGCTTAGGCGCCAAAAACATTCAGTACTTC. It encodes CASSEGRFRLGAKNIQYF.

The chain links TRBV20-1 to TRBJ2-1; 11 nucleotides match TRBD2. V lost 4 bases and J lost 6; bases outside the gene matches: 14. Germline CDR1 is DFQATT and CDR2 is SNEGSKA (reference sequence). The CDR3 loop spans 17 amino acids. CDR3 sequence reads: CSAMVPGLAGLLNEQFF. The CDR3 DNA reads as TGCAGTGCTATGGTTCCCGGACTAGCGGGCCTCCTCAATGAGCAGTTCTTC.

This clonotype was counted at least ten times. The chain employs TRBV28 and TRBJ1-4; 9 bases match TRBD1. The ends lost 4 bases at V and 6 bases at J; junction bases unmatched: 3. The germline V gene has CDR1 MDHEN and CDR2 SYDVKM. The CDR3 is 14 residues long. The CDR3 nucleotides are TGTGCCAGCAGTTCAACAGGGGGCCATGAAAAACTGTTTTTT. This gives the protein CASSSTGGHEKLFF.

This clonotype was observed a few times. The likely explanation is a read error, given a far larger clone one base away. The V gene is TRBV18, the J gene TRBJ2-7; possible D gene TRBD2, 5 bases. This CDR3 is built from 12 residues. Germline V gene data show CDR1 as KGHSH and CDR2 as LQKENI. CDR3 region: CASSSPGYEQYF. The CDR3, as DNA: TGTGCCAGCTCATCACCGGGGTACGAGCAGTACTTC.

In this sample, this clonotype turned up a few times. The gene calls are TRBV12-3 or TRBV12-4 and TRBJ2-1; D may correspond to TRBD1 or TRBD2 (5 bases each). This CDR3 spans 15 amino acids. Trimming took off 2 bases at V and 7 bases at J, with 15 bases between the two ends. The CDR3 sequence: CASSLIAGTVNEQFF. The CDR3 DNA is TGTGCCAGCAGTTTAATAGCAGGGACGGTGAATGAGCAGTTCTTC.

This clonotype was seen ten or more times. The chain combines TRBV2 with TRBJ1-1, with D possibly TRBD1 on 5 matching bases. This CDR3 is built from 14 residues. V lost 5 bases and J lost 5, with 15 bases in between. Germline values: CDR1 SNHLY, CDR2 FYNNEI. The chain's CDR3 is CASSQGRRETEAFF. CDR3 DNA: TGTGCCAGCAGTCAGGGACGGAGAGAGACTGAAGCTTTCTTT.

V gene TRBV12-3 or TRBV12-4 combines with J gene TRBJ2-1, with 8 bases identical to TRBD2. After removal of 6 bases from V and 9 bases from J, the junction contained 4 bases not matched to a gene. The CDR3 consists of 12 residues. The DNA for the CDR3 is TGTGCCAGCAGCGGGGGGGGGTTTGAGCAGTTCTTC. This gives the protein CASSGGGFEQFF.

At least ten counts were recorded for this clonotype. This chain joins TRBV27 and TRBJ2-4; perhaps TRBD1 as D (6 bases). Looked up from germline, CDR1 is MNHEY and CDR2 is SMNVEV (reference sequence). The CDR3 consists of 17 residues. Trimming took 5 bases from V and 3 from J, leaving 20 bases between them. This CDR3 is CASSPAGGWDIKNIQYF. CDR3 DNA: TGTGCCAGCAGTCCCGCAGGCGGATGGGACATCAAAAACATTCAGTACTTC.

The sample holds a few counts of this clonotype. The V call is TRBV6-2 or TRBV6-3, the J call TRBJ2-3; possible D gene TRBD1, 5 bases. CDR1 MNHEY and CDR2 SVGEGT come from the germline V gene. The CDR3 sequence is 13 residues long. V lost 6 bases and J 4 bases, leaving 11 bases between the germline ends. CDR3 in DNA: TGTGCCAGCAGAAAAAGGGGTGCAGATACGCAGTATTTT. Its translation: CASRKRGADTQYF.

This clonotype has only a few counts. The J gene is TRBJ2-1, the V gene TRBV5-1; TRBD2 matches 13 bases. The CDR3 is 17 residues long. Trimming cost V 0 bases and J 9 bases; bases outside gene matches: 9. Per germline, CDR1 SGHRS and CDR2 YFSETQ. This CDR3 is CASSLVGTSGNFGEQFF. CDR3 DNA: TGCGCCAGCAGCTTGGTGGGGACTAGCGGGAATTTTGGTGAGCAGTTCTTC. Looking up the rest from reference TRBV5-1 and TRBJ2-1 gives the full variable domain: KAGVTQTPRYLIKTRGQQVTLSCSPISGHRSVSWYQQTPGQGLQFLFEYFSETQRNKGNFPGRFSGRQFSNSRSEMNVSTLELGDSALYLCASSLVGTSGNFGEQFFGPGTRLTVL.

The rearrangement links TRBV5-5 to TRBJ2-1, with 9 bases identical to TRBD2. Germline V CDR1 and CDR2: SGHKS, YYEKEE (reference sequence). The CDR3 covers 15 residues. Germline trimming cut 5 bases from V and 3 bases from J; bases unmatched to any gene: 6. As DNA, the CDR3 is TGTGCCAGCAGTACCGGGACTAGCATCTACAATGAGCAGTTCTTC. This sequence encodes CASSTGTSIYNEQFF.

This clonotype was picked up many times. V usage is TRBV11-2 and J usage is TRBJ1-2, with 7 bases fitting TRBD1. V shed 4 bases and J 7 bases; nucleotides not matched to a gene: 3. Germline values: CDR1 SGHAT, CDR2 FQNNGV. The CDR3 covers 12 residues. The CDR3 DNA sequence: TGTGCCAGCAGCTCCGACAGGGTTGGCTACACCTTC. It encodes CASSSDRVGYTF. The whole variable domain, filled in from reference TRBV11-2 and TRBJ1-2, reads EAGVAQSPRYKIIEKRQSVAFWCNPISGHATLYWYQQILGQGPKLLIQFQNNGVVDDSQLPKDRFSAERLKGVDSTLKIQPAKLEDSAVYLCASSSDRVGYTFGSGTRLTVV.

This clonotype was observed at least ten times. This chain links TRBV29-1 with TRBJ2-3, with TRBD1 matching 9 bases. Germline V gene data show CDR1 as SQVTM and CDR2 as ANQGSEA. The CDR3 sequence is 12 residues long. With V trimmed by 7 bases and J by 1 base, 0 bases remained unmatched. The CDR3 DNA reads TGCAGCGGGGACAGGGGCACAGATACGCAGTATTTT. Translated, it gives CSGDRGTDTQYF.

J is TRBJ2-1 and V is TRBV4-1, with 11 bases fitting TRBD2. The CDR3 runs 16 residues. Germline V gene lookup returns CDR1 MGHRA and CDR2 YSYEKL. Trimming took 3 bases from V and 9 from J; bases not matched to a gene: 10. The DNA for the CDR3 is TGCGCCAGCAGCCAGCAAACCTTAGGGACTAGCGGTGAGCAGTTCTTC. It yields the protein CASSQQTLGTSGEQFF.

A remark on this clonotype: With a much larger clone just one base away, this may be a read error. The CDR3 region is CASTQNRGEQETQYF. The CDR3 DNA reads as TGTGCCAGCACCCAAAACAGGGGGGAACAAGAGACCCAGTACTTC. V usage is TRBV28 and J usage is TRBJ2-5; 8 positions match TRBD1. This CDR3 has 15 amino acids. V was clipped by 7 bases and J by 2 bases; unmatched bases: 9. CDR1 is MDHEN, CDR2 SYDVKM, per germline.

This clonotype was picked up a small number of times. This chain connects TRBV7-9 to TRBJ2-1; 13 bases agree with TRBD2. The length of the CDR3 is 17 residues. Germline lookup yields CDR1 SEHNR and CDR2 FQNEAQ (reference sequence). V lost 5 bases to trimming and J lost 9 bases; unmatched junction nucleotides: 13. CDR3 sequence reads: CASSPWPTSGRLGEQFF. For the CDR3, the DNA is TGTGCCAGCAGCCCCTGGCCGACTAGCGGGAGGTTGGGTGAGCAGTTCTTC.

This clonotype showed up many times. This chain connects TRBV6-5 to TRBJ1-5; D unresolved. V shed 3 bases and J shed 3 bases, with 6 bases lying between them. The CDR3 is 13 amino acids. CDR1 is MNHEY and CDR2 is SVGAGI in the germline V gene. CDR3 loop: CASSYSPNQPQHF. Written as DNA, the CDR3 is TGTGCCAGCAGTTATAGCCCCAATCAGCCCCAGCATTTT.

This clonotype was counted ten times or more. CDR3 nucleotides: TGCAGTGCTAGAGTGACGGGGCAAGAGACCCAGTACTTC. Protein: CSARVTGQETQYF. The chain is built from TRBV20-1 and TRBJ2-5; possible D gene TRBD2, 5 bases. This CDR3 spans 13 amino acids. V lost 1 base to trimming and J lost 2 bases, with 8 bases between them. CDR1 and CDR2 (germline): DFQATT, SNEGSKA (reference sequence).